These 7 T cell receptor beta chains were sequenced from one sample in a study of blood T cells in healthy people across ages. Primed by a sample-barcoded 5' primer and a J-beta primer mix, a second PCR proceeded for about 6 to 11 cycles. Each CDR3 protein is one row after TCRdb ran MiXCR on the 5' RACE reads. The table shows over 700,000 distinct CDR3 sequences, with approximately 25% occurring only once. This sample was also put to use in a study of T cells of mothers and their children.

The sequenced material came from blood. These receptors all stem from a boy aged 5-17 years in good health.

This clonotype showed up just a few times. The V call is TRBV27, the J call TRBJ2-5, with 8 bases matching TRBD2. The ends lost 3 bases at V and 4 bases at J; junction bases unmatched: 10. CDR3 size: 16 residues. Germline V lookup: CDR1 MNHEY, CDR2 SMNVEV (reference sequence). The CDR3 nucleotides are TGTGCCAGCAGTTTTTCGTCCGGGACTAGGGGAGAGACCCAGTACTTC. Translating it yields CASSFSSGTRGETQYF.

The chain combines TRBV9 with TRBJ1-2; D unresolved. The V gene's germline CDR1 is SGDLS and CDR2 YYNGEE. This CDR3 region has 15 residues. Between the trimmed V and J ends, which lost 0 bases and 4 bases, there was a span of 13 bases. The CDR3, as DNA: TGTGCCAGCAGCGTAGATGGTGGTACCCTCTATGGCTACACCTTC. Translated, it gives CASSVDGGTLYGYTF.

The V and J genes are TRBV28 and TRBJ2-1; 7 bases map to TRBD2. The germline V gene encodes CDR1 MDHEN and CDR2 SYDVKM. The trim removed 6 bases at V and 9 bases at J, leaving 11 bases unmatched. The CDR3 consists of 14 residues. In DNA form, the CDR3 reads TGTGCCAGCAGGGGGGGGACTCCCCGGGGTGAGCAGTTCTTC. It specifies CASRGGTPRGEQFF.

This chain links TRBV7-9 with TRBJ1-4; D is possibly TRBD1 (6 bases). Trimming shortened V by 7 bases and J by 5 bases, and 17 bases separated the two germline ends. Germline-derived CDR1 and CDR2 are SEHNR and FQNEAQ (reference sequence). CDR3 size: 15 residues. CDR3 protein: CASTPIGDKNEKLFF. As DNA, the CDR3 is TGTGCCAGCACCCCCATTGGGGACAAGAATGAAAAACTGTTTTTT.

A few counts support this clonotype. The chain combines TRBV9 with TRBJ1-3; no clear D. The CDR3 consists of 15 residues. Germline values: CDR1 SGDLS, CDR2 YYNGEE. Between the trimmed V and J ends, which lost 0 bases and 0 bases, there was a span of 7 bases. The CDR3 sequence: CASSVGDFSGNTIYF. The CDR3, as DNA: TGTGCCAGCAGCGTAGGGGATTTCTCTGGAAACACCATATATTTT.

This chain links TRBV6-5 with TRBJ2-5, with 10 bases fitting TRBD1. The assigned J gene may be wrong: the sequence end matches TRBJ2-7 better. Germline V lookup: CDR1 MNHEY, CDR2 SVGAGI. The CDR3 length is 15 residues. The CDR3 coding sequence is TGTGCCAGCAGTCGTCGGGGACAGGGGACCCACGAGCAGTACTTC. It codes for CASSRRGQGTHEQYF.

The CDR3 DNA follows: TGTGCCAGCAGCGCAGACCTAGCGGGGAGAGAGACCCAGTACTTC. Translating gives CASSADLAGRETQYF. The chain carries TRBV9 and TRBJ2-5, with 9 bases that match TRBD2. The CDR3 totals 15 residues. Germline V CDR1 and CDR2: SGDLS, YYNGEE. Trimming at V came to 3 bases and at J to 4 bases, leaving 7 bases not matched to a gene.